Described below is a single TCR beta chain sequence and its context. The antigen it recognizes is unknown. This sample was included in a study of cytomegalovirus exposure and HLA in healthy donors (dated by TCRdb to about 2017). With respect to the entire study: According to an earlier analysis of several hundred of the donors, about 190 million T cells yielded some 110 million unique TCR beta sequences and approximately 300 Gb of sequence data. Typing coverage differed by locus: A, B, C, DRB1 and DQB1 were typed in about 629-630 donors, DQA1 in approximately 520, DPA1 in around 600, and DPB1 in about 450. In a later genetic analysis, genome-wide SNP genotypes for about three fifths of the roughly 670 donors were used, and that subset was treated as a discovery cohort. HLA typing included class I and class II loci at four-digit resolution. Along with the approximately 700-subject first cohort, a separate validation cohort of 120 different subjects was used. Rather than using new phenotypic data, the later analysis identified candidate immune exposures from TCR beta sequences and from how often those sequences occurred across donors. Roughly 300 gigabases of sequencing data and approximately 84 million unique TCR sequences were included in an early release covering roughly 600 HLA-typed donors. The study combined high-throughput TCR immunosequencing, statistical association of individual TCRs with disease status, and machine learning to predict cytomegalovirus infection status. A later analysis re-examined previously published TCR beta repertoires from about 700 donors and added high-resolution HLA genotyping to investigate patterns of TCR occurrence. The study was designed to test whether signatures of past pathogen exposure could be identified by cataloging public T cell receptors. Of the roughly 400 genotyped donors, approximately 80% fell in the genetic ancestry cluster associated with self-reported Caucasian donors. An earlier analysis of about 600 of the donors used high-throughput TCR beta sequencing to judge whether each TCR beta V gene segment behaved as functional or pseudogenic. Among some 400 genotyped donors of the cohort, an average of around 250,000 unique TCR beta nucleotide sequences was sequenced per donor, of which about 19% were non-productive. All discovery cohort repertoires had been generated using a single sequencing platform. The T cell repertoires of around 670 subjects were profiled by immunosequencing and related to cytomegalovirus serostatus. Donor age, sex, ethnicity and CMV serostatus were compiled alongside the repertoire data. Five DR-DQ haplotypes were treated as single units for association and clustering because of strong linkage in the cohort.

The protocol used for the library was the immunoSEQ multiplex PCR assay. A mixture of 60 forward primers for TCR Vbeta segments and 13 reverse primers for TCR Jbeta segments was used in the multiplex PCR. A multiplex PCR assay on genomic DNA amplified the CDR3 region of rearranged TCR beta genes. On the Illumina HiSeq System, the amplified TCR beta libraries were sequenced as 87-base-pair reads. The paper's processing steps were these. A later analysis tallied roughly 80 million unique TCR beta chains across the roughly 610 repertoires, and approximately 12 million of those chains were shared by two or more donors. A nearest-neighbor algorithm error-corrected the raw reads and collapsed the reads into unique sequences, merging closely related sequences to remove PCR and sequencing errors. CDR3 sequences were aligned to IMGT reference sequences to assign V, D and J gene segments. For a sequence to be retained, a match of at least six nucleotides was required to both a V gene segment and a J gene segment. Rearrangements were classified as productive when the CDR3 lacked stop codons and remained in frame with V and J, and all other rearrangements were classified as non-productive. Following IMGT convention, CDR3 was defined as the stretch from the second conserved V-encoded cysteine up to the conserved J-encoded phenylalanine. The earlier analysis of around 640 of the donors excluded sequences that lacked an unambiguous match to a single V gene segment. An earlier analysis of a few hundred of the donors classified V segments as functional when productive rearrangements were above 56.7% and as segregating when the standard deviation between donors was above 5%. To diagnose cytomegalovirus status from the catalog of TCR beta chain sequences, a statistical classification framework was built. A later analysis assigned V and J genes by comparing TCR nucleotide sequences with IMGT/GENE-DB human TR gene sequences. In a later analysis, CDR3 sequences and most-parsimonious VDJ recombination scenarios were assigned using the TCRdist pipeline. A later analysis defined each TCR beta chain by its CDR3 amino acid sequence plus V-gene family, and excluded reads lacking a unique V-gene family. A later analysis removed 500 to 600 highly shared, low-generation-probability nucleotide sequences to deal with suspected cross-contamination and a sequencing artifact. A later analysis calculated a clonal expansion index for each public chain from normalized within-repertoire ranks of inferred template counts. In a later analysis, generation probabilities were computed using a VDJ recombination model fitted to out-of-frame rearrangements, and the results were checked against IGoR. A later analysis scored TCR-TCR, TCR-HLA and TCR-CMV co-occurrence with hypergeometric tests, applying a repertoire-size bias correction to TCR pairs. A later analysis estimated false discovery rates by permuting HLA or CMV assignments 20 times. In a later analysis, co-occurring TCRs were grouped using DBSCAN, with TCRdist sequence similarity added in when clustering inside HLA-allele-positive subsets. Co-occurrence clustering excluded repertoires with fewer than 30,000 or more than 120,000 public chains, plus five with anomalous nucleotide sharing. The source is immuneACCESS, and TCRdb retained only in-frame sequences with V and J called. Part of the clones is not carried over; for the studies checked, unresolved V genes explain less than half of this, and the remainder is unexplained. V, J and clone size derive from that table, while D and trimming were established from the DNA sequence. The table for this sample lists 50,000 to 60,000 clones. The ten largest make up 9.5% to 11% of the sample.

Points the paper makes about the study in general: A later genetic analysis reported fewer N-insertions in productive TCRs among donors in an Asian-associated ancestry cluster than the roughly 700-donor mean. In this cohort, only TCR beta chains were sequenced, and detectable features were limited by the absence of alpha or paired-chain data. The sequencing pipeline was judged likely to have produced a cluster of highly shared sequence variants as a technical artifact. In an earlier analysis of roughly 500 of the donors, most TCR beta V segments appeared in productive rearrangements about 87% or about 30% of the time, broadly matching IMGT annotations. Assigning TCR associations to individual alleles was difficult when HLA alleles, especially DR and DQ, strongly co-occurred. A further reported finding was that TCR beta sequences accurately predicted the HLA-A and HLA-B alleles for most subjects in the first cohort. It was suggested by the authors that the approach could potentially be generalized to other disease states and immunological phenotypes. HLA typing was unavailable for some donors at each locus, so association tests used only the typed subset. The earlier analysis of 587 of the donors excluded approximately 15 rarely observed V segments, including chromosome 9 orphons, because counts were too low. Some IMGT-functional V segments, including TRBV6-2 and TRBV6-3, could not be distinguished by the 87-base-pair reads and were therefore excluded. In a later analysis, HLA-associated TCR beta chains were found to be more clonally expanded and to have lower generation probabilities than equally common non-associated chains. Several of the top co-occurrence clusters appeared to be linked to parvovirus B19, influenza, CMV and Epstein-Barr virus, according to a later analysis. According to a later analysis, TCR association rates differed among HLA loci, with DRB1 alleles showing the most associated TCRs and HLA-C alleles showing the fewest. In a later analysis, 16,951 TCR beta sequences were associated with specific HLA alleles at a false discovery rate of 0.05. Immune exposure information for the cohort was limited to CMV serostatus. A later genetic analysis associated a missense DCLRE1C variant with V-gene and J-gene trimming of TCR beta chains, and an independent cohort replicated the association. Most CMV-associated TCR beta chains appeared to be HLA-restricted in a later analysis, and the HLA associations seemed to be driven largely by CMV exposure. In both the original and validation cohorts, the classifier was reported to diagnose cytomegalovirus status with high specificity and sensitivity. While some public TCRs were present in many individuals, most TCR sequences turned up only very rarely across donors. Roughly uniform sequencing depth across donors was assumed in presence/absence analyses, although this assumption may not hold. Correlated functional status among segregating V segments might be attributable to linkage disequilibrium, but an unknown experimental factor could not be ruled out. In the study, some 160 TCR beta chains were listed as associated with cytomegalovirus. Three of the identified cytomegalovirus-associated TCR beta chains were confirmed in vitro to be specific for cytomegalovirus antigens.

In total, 666 healthy bone marrow donors made up the cohort. At the time of sampling, all cohort members were nominally healthy, though unrecorded immune exposures were likely present. The donor tested CMV seropositive and was one of the 289 seropositive cohort members. Each donor provided a peripheral blood sample, and peripheral blood mononuclear cells were used for TCR beta sequencing. Genomic DNA extraction from the blood cell samples was performed with the Qiagen DNeasy Blood Extraction Kit. Relative to germline, V is 5 bases shorter and J is 9 bases shorter, with 14 bases between their ends. Based on the germline V gene (reference sequence), the CDR1 and CDR2 sequences are SEHNR and FQNEAQ. The CDR3 measures 13 amino acids from cysteine to phenylalanine. Left in the record is the CDR3 DNA by itself, 39 bases read in frame from the first base.

Recombination linked TRBV7-9 to TRBJ2-1; TRBD1 is possibly the D segment (6 matching bases). The sequence was collected from a woman between 45 and 60 years old in good health and CMV-seropositive. Sequenced: PBMCs. The CDR3 protein sequence reads: CASSATGMSEQFF. In nucleotide form, the sequence is TGTGCCAGCAGCGCAACAGGGATGAGTGAGCAGTTCTTC.